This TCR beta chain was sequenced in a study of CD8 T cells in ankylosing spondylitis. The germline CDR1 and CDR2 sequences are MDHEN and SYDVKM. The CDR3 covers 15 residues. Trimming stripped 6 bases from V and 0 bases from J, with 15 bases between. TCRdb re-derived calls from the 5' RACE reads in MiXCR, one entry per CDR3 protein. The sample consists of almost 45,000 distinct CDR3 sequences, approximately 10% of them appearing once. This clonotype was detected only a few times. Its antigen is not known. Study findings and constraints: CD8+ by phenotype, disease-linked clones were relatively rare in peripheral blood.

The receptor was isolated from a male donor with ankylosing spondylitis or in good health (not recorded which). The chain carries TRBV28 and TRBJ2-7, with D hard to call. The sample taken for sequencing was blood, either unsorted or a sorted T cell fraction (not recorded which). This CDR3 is CASSGPTPSSYEQYF. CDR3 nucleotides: TGTGCCAGCAGCGGACCGACTCCCAGCTCCTACGAGCAGTACTTC.